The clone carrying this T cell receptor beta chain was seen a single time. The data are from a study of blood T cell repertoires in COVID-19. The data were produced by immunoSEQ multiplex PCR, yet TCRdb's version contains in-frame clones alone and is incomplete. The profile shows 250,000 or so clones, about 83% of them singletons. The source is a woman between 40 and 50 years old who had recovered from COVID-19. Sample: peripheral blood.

CDR3 nucleotide sequence: TGTGCCAGCAGTAGTGAAGGGGTTGGGAATCAGCCCCAGCATTTT. Its translation is CASSSEGVGNQPQHF. The rearrangement joins TRBV2 to TRBJ1-5, with TRBD1 as a possible D gene (5 bases). CDR1 and CDR2 from the germline V gene are SNHLY and FYNNEI. V lost 5 bases, J lost 4 bases, and 15 bases lay in between. The CDR3 sequence is 15 residues long.